This T cell receptor (beta chain) is drawn from a study of cytomegalovirus exposure and HLA in healthy donors. CDR3 length: 16 amino acids. V gave up 5 bases and J gave up 2 bases; unmatched junction bases: 12. Per germline, CDR1 SEHNR and CDR2 FQNEAQ (reference sequence). Vbeta (60) and Jbeta (13) primers were used in the PCR. Clones were read by immunoSEQ multiplex PCR, and TCRdb kept only the in-frame ones, dropping some. The top ten hold roughly 2.5% of the sample, which has about 180,000 clones, more than 75% seen once. Sequenced sample: PBMCs. This rearrangement joins TRBV7-9 to TRBJ2-7, with TRBD1 matching over 7 bases. The origin of this receptor is a woman aged 25-40 years in good health and CMV-seropositive. The CDR3 region is CASSHPSRGFTYEQYF. Written as DNA, the CDR3 is TGTGCCAGCAGCCACCCCAGCAGGGGGTTCACCTACGAGCAGTACTTC.